This TCR beta chain was recovered during a study of post-analysis software for immune sequencing data. Study background: Relapsing-remitting, secondary progressive and progressive-relapsing multiple sclerosis were all included among the disease courses. Whole-study findings and limits: Significantly lower normalized Chao1 diversity was found in patients with multiple sclerosis relative to controls. Co-batched samples clustered tightly together by F measure. Five TRBV segments, including TRBV5-6, TRBV5-1 and TRBV20-1, were more frequent in patients than controls.

The TCR beta cDNA libraries carried unique molecular identifiers. The source material, about 0.9 to 10 million T cells, gave rise to 500,000 or so cDNA molecules. TCRdb recomputed calls from the PCR reads with MiXCR, one row per CDR3 protein. The sample records approximately 570,000 distinct CDR3 sequences, about 44% being singletons. The sample holds a few counts of this clonotype. The antigen remains undetermined. Germline CDR1 is SQVTM and CDR2 is ANQGSEA. Trimming removed 5 bases from V and 0 bases from J, with 6 bases in between. This CDR3 comprises 12 residues. The source of this sequence is a girl aged 10 to 17 with multiple sclerosis. V and J are TRBV29-1 and TRBJ2-3; no definite D call. Sequencing was done on a sample of blood. Here the CDR3 reads CSVTPSTDTQYF. CDR3 in DNA: TGCAGCGTTACCCCCAGCACAGATACGCAGTATTTT.